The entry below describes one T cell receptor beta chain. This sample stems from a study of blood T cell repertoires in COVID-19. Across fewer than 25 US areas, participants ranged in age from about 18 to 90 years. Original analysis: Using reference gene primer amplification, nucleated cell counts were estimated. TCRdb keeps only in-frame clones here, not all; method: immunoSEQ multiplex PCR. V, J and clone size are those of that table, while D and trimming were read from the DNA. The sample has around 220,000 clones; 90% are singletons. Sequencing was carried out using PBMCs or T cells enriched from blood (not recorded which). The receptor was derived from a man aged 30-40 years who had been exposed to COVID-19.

The CDR3 sequence: CASKTGGSGGYTF. For the CDR3, the DNA is TGTGCCAGCAAAACAGGGGGCAGCGGTGGCTACACCTTC. V gene TRBV2 combines with J gene TRBJ1-2; the match to TRBD1 covers 9 bases. J gave up 7 bases and V 7 bases, and 7 bases lay outside the gene matches. The CDR3 length is 13 residues. Germline V CDR1 and CDR2: SNHLY, FYNNEI.